This entry is about one T cell receptor (beta chain). It lacks a known antigen. The record has no base qualities; no much larger clone is one base away. The data belong to a study of CD8 T cells in ankylosing spondylitis (dated by TCRdb to between 2016 and 2019). In terms of the full investigation: The study set out to find disease-linked TCR variants by profiling T cell receptor beta repertoires in ankylosing spondylitis patients and healthy donors. Peripheral blood samples were taken, and synovial fluid was additionally collected from ankylosing spondylitis patients. The full study cohort comprised around 25 ankylosing spondylitis patients and about 110 healthy donors. Overall study results and their limits: In peripheral blood, the disease-linked clones were found at relatively low frequencies and had a CD8+ phenotype. Some motif variants were previously reported in synovial fluid and blood of reactive arthritis patients, suggesting common disease-initiation mechanisms. Blood from ankylosing spondylitis patients appeared to be characterized by a TCR beta motif composed of under ten highly homologous amino acid variants. Significant enrichment of the disease-linked clones was reported in matched synovial fluid samples from ankylosing spondylitis patients.

The reads were generated on an Illumina HiSeq 2500. Quantitative 5'-RACE with molecular barcodes was used to prepare TCR beta libraries. The original methods were these. A new computational method, built on a probabilistic model of VDJ rearrangement, was used to identify disease-linked TCR variants. Through fastp at Q25 and MiXCR, TCRdb rebuilt clones from the public reads, retaining in-frame beta chains. CDR3 protein sequences are deduplicated, and each keeps its most common genes and DNA. The V and J calls here are based on TCRdb, not the publication. The sample contains under 850,000 distinct CDR3 sequences, 15% to 20% of them found a single time. Around 19% of the sample is held by the ten biggest clonotypes. The sample comprised blood, either unsorted or a sorted T cell fraction (not recorded which). The source of this sequence is a male donor with ankylosing spondylitis.

The CDR3 reads as follows: CASSQTGGLKAGELFF. The DNA sequence is given as TGCGCCAGCAGCCAAACTGGGGGGCTGAAAGCCGGGGAGCTGTTTTTT. The chain links TRBV4-1 with TRBJ2-2, with the D segment possibly TRBD1 or TRBD2, each aligning over 6 bases. The CDR3 numbers 16 residues from cysteine through phenylalanine. Solely the CDR3 DNA is kept, with 48 bases framed from the first base. The trim is 2 bases for V and 6 bases for J, with a gap of 16 bases between the germline ends. The germline V gene gives CDR1 as MGHRA and CDR2 as YSYEKL.